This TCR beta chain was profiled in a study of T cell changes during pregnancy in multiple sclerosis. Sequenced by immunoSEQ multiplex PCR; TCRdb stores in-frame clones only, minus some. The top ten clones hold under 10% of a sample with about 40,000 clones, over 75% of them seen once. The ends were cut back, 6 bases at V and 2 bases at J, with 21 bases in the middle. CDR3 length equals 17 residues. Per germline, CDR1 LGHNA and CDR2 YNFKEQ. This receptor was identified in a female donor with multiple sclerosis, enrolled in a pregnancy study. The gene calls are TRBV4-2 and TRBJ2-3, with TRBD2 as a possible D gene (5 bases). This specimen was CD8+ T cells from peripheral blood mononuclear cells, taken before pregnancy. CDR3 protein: CASSQDPDYIITDTQYF. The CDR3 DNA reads TGTGCCAGCAGTCAGGACCCCGACTACATAATCACAGATACGCAGTATTTT.